Listed below are T cell receptor beta chains from one sample, sequenced in a study of cytomegalovirus exposure and HLA in healthy donors. Sequenced by immunoSEQ multiplex PCR; TCRdb stores in-frame clones only, minus some. The sample holds 100,000 to 150,000 clones, 94% seen once. The sequenced material came from PBMCs. These receptors were taken from a woman aged 18 to 35 in good health and CMV-seronegative. The CDR3 runs from the conserved cysteine through the conserved F or W. Fields, in order: J gene, V gene, CDR3 protein.

j_call: TRBJ2-7; v_call: TRBV28; cdr3_aa: CASSTKESSSYEQYF
j_call: TRBJ2-7; v_call: TRBV6-1; cdr3_aa: CASSEALVGQGFYEQYF
j_call: TRBJ2-7; v_call: TRBV2; cdr3_aa: CASLGDRSYEQYF
j_call: TRBJ1-1; v_call: TRBV6-1; cdr3_aa: CASRGRENTEAFF
j_call: TRBJ2-3; v_call: TRBV4-1; cdr3_aa: CASSQDGGRGLAGTDTQYF
j_call: TRBJ1-1; v_call: TRBV28; cdr3_aa: CASRLSTLGGEAFF
j_call: TRBJ2-5; v_call: TRBV12-5; cdr3_aa: CASGSLGGAETQYF
j_call: TRBJ1-6; v_call: TRBV6-1; cdr3_aa: CASLPGIYNSPLHF
j_call: TRBJ2-7; v_call: TRBV10-3; cdr3_aa: CAISESRAPYEQYF
j_call: TRBJ1-2; v_call: TRBV9; cdr3_aa: CASSVTGTGEEGYTF
j_call: TRBJ2-5; v_call: TRBV2; cdr3_aa: CASSVGLAEETQYF
j_call: TRBJ2-1; v_call: TRBV7-9; cdr3_aa: CASSLGRTSGGQYNEQFF
j_call: TRBJ2-5; v_call: TRBV2; cdr3_aa: CASRYRVGQETQYF
j_call: TRBJ2-7; v_call: TRBV2; cdr3_aa: CASSKFDEQYF
j_call: TRBJ1-3; v_call: TRBV7-2; cdr3_aa: CASSSGQVYSGNTIYF
j_call: TRBJ1-3; v_call: TRBV2; cdr3_aa: CARQTGESGNTIYF
j_call: TRBJ2-5; v_call: TRBV18; cdr3_aa: CASSPPTGEETQYF
j_call: TRBJ2-7; v_call: TRBV6-6; cdr3_aa: CASTRTSDSYEQYF
j_call: TRBJ1-2; v_call: TRBV30; cdr3_aa: CATEPSTGTGGGGYTF
j_call: TRBJ1-6; v_call: TRBV28; cdr3_aa: CASMEGYSPLHF
j_call: TRBJ1-6; v_call: TRBV11-1; cdr3_aa: CASSLTTGSSPLHF
j_call: TRBJ2-5; v_call: TRBV30; cdr3_aa: CAWRGGRGWEETQYF
j_call: TRBJ2-7; v_call: TRBV10-1; cdr3_aa: CASSERTTSEQYF
j_call: TRBJ2-1; v_call: TRBV19; cdr3_aa: CATQGGYYNEQFF
j_call: TRBJ1-4; v_call: TRBV9; cdr3_aa: CASSPLRGYNEKLFF
j_call: TRBJ2-3; v_call: TRBV9; cdr3_aa: CASSGLAGGETDTQYF
j_call: TRBJ2-2; v_call: TRBV2; cdr3_aa: CASRANRDRDTGELFF
j_call: TRBJ2-2; v_call: TRBV5-4; cdr3_aa: CASTLAGGLLTGELFF
j_call: TRBJ2-5; v_call: TRBV13; cdr3_aa: CASTTSGREETQYF
j_call: TRBJ2-1; v_call: TRBV2; cdr3_aa: CASSETGFDEQFF
j_call: TRBJ1-2; v_call: TRBV6-5; cdr3_aa: CASSYMSGINYGYTF
j_call: TRBJ1-4; v_call: TRBV28; cdr3_aa: CATFQEANEKLFF
j_call: TRBJ1-1; v_call: TRBV5-4; cdr3_aa: CASSGSVWQGAEEAFF
j_call: TRBJ1-2; v_call: TRBV20-1; cdr3_aa: CSAIDRENIYF
j_call: TRBJ1-2; v_call: TRBV5-6; cdr3_aa: CASSGDTEASYGYTF
j_call: TRBJ2-3; v_call: TRBV9; cdr3_aa: CASSVGGGSDTQYF
j_call: TRBJ1-5; v_call: TRBV14; cdr3_aa: CASSLRPDLGRKPQHF
j_call: TRBJ2-1; v_call: TRBV2; cdr3_aa: CASSAQGNEQFF
j_call: TRBJ2-5; v_call: TRBV27; cdr3_aa: CASSTSGGAPETQYF
j_call: TRBJ1-3; v_call: TRBV11-2; cdr3_aa: CASSNNRFSGNTIYF
j_call: TRBJ1-6; v_call: TRBV30; cdr3_aa: CAWRPTGGGSPLHF